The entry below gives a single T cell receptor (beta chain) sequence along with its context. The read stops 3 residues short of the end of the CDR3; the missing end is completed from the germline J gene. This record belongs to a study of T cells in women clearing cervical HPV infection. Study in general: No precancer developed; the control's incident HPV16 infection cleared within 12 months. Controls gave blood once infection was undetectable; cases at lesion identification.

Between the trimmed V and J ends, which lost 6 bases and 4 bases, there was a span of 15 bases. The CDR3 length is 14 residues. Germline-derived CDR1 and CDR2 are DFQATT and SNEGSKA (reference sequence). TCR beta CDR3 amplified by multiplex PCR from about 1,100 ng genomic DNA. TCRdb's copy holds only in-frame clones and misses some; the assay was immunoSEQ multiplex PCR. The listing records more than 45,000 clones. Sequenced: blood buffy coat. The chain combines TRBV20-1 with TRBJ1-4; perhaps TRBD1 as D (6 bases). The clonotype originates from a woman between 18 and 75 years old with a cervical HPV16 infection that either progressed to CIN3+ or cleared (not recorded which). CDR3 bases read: TGCAGTGCCAAAGTACAGGGATATAATGAAAAA. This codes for CSAKVQGYNEK. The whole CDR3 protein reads CSAKVQGYNEKLFF.